The clone carrying this T cell receptor beta chain has ten or more counts. What it binds is not known. MiXCR, applied by TCRdb to the 5' RACE reads, yields one record per CDR3 protein. The sample has around 100,000 distinct CDR3 sequences, 8.4% seen once. The entry originates in a study of T cells after yellow fever vaccination. Looking at the study overall: Preparation used SMART-Seq v4 Ultra Low Input for the low-cell-number fractions. Study outcomes and limitations: Across the CD4 and CD8 compartments, a small share of clonotypes was present in both. Weaker overall, the secondary response nonetheless peaked faster (day 5 versus 15). Once the booster was given, most primary-vaccination clones reappeared, at about 96% for CD4 and over 75% for CD8.

This TCR was recovered from a young man who received the YFV17D yellow fever vaccine. The sequenced sample was CD8+ T cells sorted from PBMCs, obtained 45 days after the yellow fever booster vaccination.

This CDR3 is CASSLDPGDTEAFF. Written as DNA, the CDR3 is TGTGCCAGCAGCTTAGATCCGGGGGACACTGAAGCTTTCTTT. The genes are TRBV7-6 and TRBJ1-1; D possibly corresponds to TRBD1 (5 bases). The germline CDR1 and CDR2 sequences are SGHVS and FNYEAQ. The germline V and J ends were trimmed by 1 base and 3 bases, with 9 bases remaining between them. This CDR3 contains 14 residues.